This T cell receptor beta chain stems from a study of T-cell memory formation after mild COVID-19. Study in general: TCR clusters were largely donor specific.

There are 13 residues in the CDR3. Germline values: CDR1 GTSNPN, CDR2 SVGIG (reference sequence). The V segment lost 2 bases and the J segment 3 bases; nucleotides outside the gene matches: 1. The 5'RACE method, run with constant-segment primers, produced TCR alpha and TCR beta cDNA libraries (carrying sample barcodes and UMIs). One entry per CDR3 protein results from TCRdb running MiXCR on the 5' RACE reads. The profile covers about half a million distinct CDR3 sequences, with around a sixth appearing a single time and more than 9% taken by the ten largest. There are a few counts of this clonotype. Its antigen remains unknown. Findings and limits, study-wide: Researchers report contracting CD4+ clones mostly in CM and EM, with CD8+ clones in EMRA. Pre-infection memory contained some responding clones, which suggested that cross-reactive memory had joined.

V is TRBV30 and J is TRBJ2-3; 8 nucleotides agree with TRBD2. This TCR was recovered from an adult woman who had mild COVID-19 (a few samples of this study predate the infection). Cell type and time point are not known. The sample taken for sequencing was PBMCs or a T cell subset sorted from them (not recorded which). The CDR3 DNA follows: TGTGCCTGGAGTCGGGGGGGAACAGATACGCAGTATTTT. Translated, it gives CAWSRGGTDTQYF.